This TCR beta chain came from a study of tissue T cells after allogeneic stem cell transplantation (dated by TCRdb to 2022 to 2024). Looking at the study overall: Using research autopsies of patients with and without GVHD, plus mouse models of GVHD, the study profiled TCR beta repertoires across many tissues. The human arm was conducted as a prospective observational study, and neither blinding nor randomization was performed.

The label giving this sample's time point can be read as: mouse harvest day 7 after allogeneic transplant. Mouse grafts combined 10^7 T-cell-depleted bone marrow cells with 10^6 splenic CD5+ T cells, given via tail vein injection. GVHD in mice was modeled with a major MHC-mismatch B6 (H2b) into BALB/c (H2d) model, and tissues were profiled at day 7 or 14. Mouse tissues and retro-orbital blood were harvested on day 7 or 14 post-transplant using separate sterile tools per animal; livers were flushed beforehand. Before genomic DNA isolation with the DNeasy Blood & Tissue Kit, mouse tissues were minced using razor blades in buffered saline. The study at large found these results: A small and clinically heterogeneous patient cohort was studied, and sampling depth was acknowledged as a limitation. The study did not determine which tissue TCRs were alloreactive or antigen-specific, and some clones might have been persisting host cells. Within patients, how anatomically similar the tissues were was a key factor in shaping TCR repertoire composition, regardless of disease or transplant status. In both patients and mice, only a limited portion of the TCR repertoire detected in tissues was captured by blood and spleen T cells. Only a few T cell clones appeared in more than one patient, yet motif-based clustering showed tissue-specific repertoire signatures that were shared between patients.

CDR1 and CDR2 were assigned from the germline V gene (reference sequence) as SNHLY and FYNGKV. Trimming accounts for 6 bases at V and 6 bases at J, while the number of junction bases matched to no gene is 5. The CDR3, cysteine through phenylalanine, is 14 amino acids long. The DNA covers only part of the CDR3, 39 bases in frame from base 1. Libraries were made using the immunoSEQ multiplex PCR assay. TCRbeta CDR3 sequencing was done by Adaptive Biotechnologies at survey depth, reporting CDR3 sequences, V/J genes, productive frequency and template counts. TCR beta CDR3 regions were amplified from genomic DNA rather than RNA. As for the original processing: Jensen-Shannon divergence served to quantify pairwise repertoire overlap between tissues, with 0 meaning identical and 1 meaning complete divergence. Based on pairwise JSD values, tissues were grouped by single-linkage agglomerative hierarchical clustering, and the results were shown as dendrograms. GLIPH2 was run on all patient samples with simulation_depth 1000, kmer_min_depth 3, cdr3_length_cutoff 8, keeping groups with more than two unique CDR3s. In a standardized tissue-overlap score, Jaccard GLIPH-group overlap across patients was extrapolated to a standard repertoire size of 1000 clones. Associations of diversity with clinical or experimental variables used linear mixed-effect models with tissue fixed effects and individual random effects. Held by TCRdb, this immuneACCESS table contains in-frame sequences only and omits some clones. Under half of the omission traces to an unresolved V gene where checked; the cause of the rest is unknown. That table furnishes V, J and clone size, whereas the DNA furnished D and trimming. For this sample there are some 7,600 clones; 50% appear just once. Roughly 12% of the sample is in the top ten clones.

This clone was counted a few times. It lacks a known antigen. Gene names, together with germline sequences, are murine for this receptor. The CDR3 end lies 1 residue beyond the end of the read and is filled in from the germline J gene. Input material: lymph node tissue. The receptor was isolated from a female BALB/c mouse given C57BL/6 T cells with graft-versus-host disease after an allogeneic hematopoietic cell transplant. Rearrangement joined TRBV3 to TRBJ1-4, with 9 bases in between that match TRBD1. The CDR3 DNA, read in part, is TGTGCCAGCAGACCGGGACAGGGTGACGAAAGATTATTT. Its protein reads: CASRPGQGDERLF. The entire CDR3 protein is CASRPGQGDERLFF.